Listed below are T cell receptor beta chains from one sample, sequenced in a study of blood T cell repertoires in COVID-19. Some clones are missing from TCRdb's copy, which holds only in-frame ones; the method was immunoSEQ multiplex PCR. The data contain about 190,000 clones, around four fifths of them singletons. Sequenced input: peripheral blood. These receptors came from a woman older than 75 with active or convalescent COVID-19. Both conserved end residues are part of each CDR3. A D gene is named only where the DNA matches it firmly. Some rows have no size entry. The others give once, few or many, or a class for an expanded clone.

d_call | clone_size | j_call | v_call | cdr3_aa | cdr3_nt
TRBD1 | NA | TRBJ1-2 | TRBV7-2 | CASSLVAGGDYGYTF | TGTGCCAGCAGCTTAGTTGCAGGGGGTGACTATGGCTACACCTTC
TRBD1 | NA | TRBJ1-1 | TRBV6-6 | CASTNRGLTEAFF | TGTGCCAGCACCAACAGGGGGCTGACTGAAGCTTTCTTT
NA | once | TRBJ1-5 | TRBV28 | CASRLIDSNQPQHF | TGTGCCAGCAGACTTATCGATAGCAATCAGCCCCAGCATTTT
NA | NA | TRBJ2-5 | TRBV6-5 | CASSSGSQETQYF | TGTGCCAGCAGTTCAGGTTCCCAAGAGACCCAGTACTTC
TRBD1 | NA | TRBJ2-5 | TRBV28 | CASSFNRGLSETQYF | TGTGCCAGCAGTTTTAACAGGGGGCTTTCGGAGACCCAGTACTTC
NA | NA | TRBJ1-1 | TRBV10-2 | CASSEFQGPNTEAFF | TGCGCCAGCAGTGAGTTTCAGGGCCCGAACACTGAAGCTTTCTTT
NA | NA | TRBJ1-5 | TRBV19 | CASSIEGLRGNQPQHF | TGTGCCAGTAGTATTGAAGGGTTGAGGGGCAATCAGCCCCAGCATTTT
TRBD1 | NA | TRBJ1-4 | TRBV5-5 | CASSLGTENEKLFF | TGTGCCAGCAGCTTAGGGACAGAGAATGAAAAACTGTTTTTT
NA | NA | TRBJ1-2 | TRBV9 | CASSVVGGYGYTF | TGTGCCAGCAGCGTAGTAGGGGGCTATGGCTACACCTTC
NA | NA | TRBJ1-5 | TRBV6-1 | CASSDTGYNQPQHF | TGTGCCAGCAGTGACACAGGCTACAATCAGCCCCAGCATTTT
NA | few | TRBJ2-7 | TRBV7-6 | CASGEYGGFNEQYF | TGTGCCAGCGGCGAGTATGGGGGGTTCAACGAGCAGTACTTC
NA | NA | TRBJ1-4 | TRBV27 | CASSFRTDEKLFF | TGTGCCAGCAGTTTTAGGACAGATGAAAAACTGTTTTTT
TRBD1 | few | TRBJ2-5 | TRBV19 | CASSMGQGGETQYF | TGTGCCAGTAGTATGGGACAGGGTGGCGAGACCCAGTACTTC
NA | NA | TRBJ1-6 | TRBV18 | CASSPPGAGNSPLHF | TGTGCCAGCTCACCACCAGGGGCAGGGAATTCACCCCTCCACTTT
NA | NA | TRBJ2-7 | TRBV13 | CASRHRTNRVGNEQYF | TGTGCCAGCAGGCATCGAACAAACAGGGTAGGTAACGAGCAGTACTTC
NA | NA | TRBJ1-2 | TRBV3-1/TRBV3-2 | CASSQAGRDGYGYTF | TGTGCCAGCAGCCAAGCCGGGAGAGACGGATATGGCTACACCTTC
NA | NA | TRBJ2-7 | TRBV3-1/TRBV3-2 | CASSQAAGDEQYF | TGTGCCAGCAGCCAAGCAGCAGGGGATGAGCAGTACTTC
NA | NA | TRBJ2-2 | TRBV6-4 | CASSMTGNTGELFF | TGTGCCAGCAGTATGACAGGGAACACCGGGGAGCTGTTTTTT
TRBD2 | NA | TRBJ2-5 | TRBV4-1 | CASSQEYIGGGFGETQYF | TGCGCCAGCAGCCAAGAATATATCGGGGGAGGGTTTGGAGAGACCCAGTACTTC
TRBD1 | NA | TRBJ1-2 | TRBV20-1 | CSASSKPGQGGTF | TGCAGTGCTAGTTCCAAGCCGGGACAGGGTGGTACCTTC
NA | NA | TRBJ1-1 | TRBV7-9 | CASSLGTENTEAFF | TGTGCCAGCAGCTTAGGGACAGAGAACACTGAAGCTTTCTTT
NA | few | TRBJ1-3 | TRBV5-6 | CASSSRAAGNTIYF | TGTGCCAGCAGCTCGAGAGCCGCGGGAAACACCATATATTTT
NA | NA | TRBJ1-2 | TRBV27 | CASSFIDSTYGYTF | TGTGCCAGCAGTTTTATCGACAGTACCTATGGCTACACCTTC
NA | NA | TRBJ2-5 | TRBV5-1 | CASSLVGERETQYF | TGCGCCAGCAGCTTGGTGGGAGAGCGAGAGACCCAGTACTTC
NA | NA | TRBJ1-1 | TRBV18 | CASSKNDISSEAFF | TGTGCCAGCTCAAAGAACGACATTTCCTCTGAAGCTTTCTTT
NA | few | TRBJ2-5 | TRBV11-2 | CASSLDRGRGETQYF | TGTGCCAGCAGCCTCGACCGGGGTAGGGGGGAGACCCAGTACTTC
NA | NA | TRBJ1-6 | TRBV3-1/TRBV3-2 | CASSQAPVRQRQNSPLHF | TGTGCCAGCAGCCAAGCTCCGGTCCGACAGAGACAAAATTCACCCCTCCACTTT
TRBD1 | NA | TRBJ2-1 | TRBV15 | CATSRDRQGFSNEQFF | TGTGCCACCAGCAGAGATCGACAGGGGTTTTCCAATGAGCAGTTCTTC
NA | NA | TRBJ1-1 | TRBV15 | CATSRDSVNTEAFF | TGTGCCACCAGCAGAGATTCGGTAAACACTGAAGCTTTCTTT
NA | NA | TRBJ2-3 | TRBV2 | CASTISVADTQYF | TGTGCCAGCACCATTTCGGTGGCAGATACGCAGTATTTT
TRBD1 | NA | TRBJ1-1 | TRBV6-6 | CASRGTGNTEAFF | TGTGCCAGCAGGGGGACAGGGAACACTGAAGCTTTCTTT
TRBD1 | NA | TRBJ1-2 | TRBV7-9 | CARTGEGDRENYGYTF | TGTGCCAGGACAGGGGAGGGGGACAGGGAAAACTATGGCTACACCTTC
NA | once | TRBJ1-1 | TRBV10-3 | CAITAEGTEAFF | TGTGCCATCACCGCGGAGGGCACTGAAGCTTTCTTT
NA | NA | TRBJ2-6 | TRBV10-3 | CAISEFGGEYGANVLTF | TGTGCCATCAGTGAGTTTGGAGGGGAGTACGGGGCCAACGTCCTGACTTTC
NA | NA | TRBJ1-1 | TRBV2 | CASSGRLNTEAFF | TGTGCCAGCAGTGGCAGGTTAAACACTGAAGCTTTCTTT
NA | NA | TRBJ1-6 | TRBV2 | CASTLEGTYNSPLHF | TGTGCCAGCACTCTGGAGGGGACCTATAATTCACCCCTCCACTTT
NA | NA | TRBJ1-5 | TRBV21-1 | CASSPTPRNQPQHF | TGTGCCAGCAGCCCGACACCCCGTAATCAGCCCCAGCATTTT
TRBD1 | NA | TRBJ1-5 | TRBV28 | CASSPHKGTGLYVSNQPQHF | TGTGCCAGCAGTCCCCATAAAGGGACAGGGCTTTACGTATCGAATCAGCCCCAGCATTTT
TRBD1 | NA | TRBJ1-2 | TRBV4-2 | CASSRDRTHLNYGYTF | TGTGCCAGCAGCCGGGACAGGACCCACCTTAACTATGGCTACACCTTC
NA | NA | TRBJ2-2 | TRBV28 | CASSLVRGGELFF | TGTGCCAGCAGCCTCGTGCGTGGCGGGGAGCTGTTTTTT
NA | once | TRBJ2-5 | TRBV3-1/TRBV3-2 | CASSRRQGGVETQYF | TGTGCCAGCAGCCGCCGACAGGGAGGTGTTGAGACCCAGTACTTC
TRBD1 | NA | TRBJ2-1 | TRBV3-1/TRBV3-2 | CASSQADRGRRYEQFF | TGTGCCAGCAGCCAAGCCGACAGGGGGAGGAGATATGAGCAGTTCTTC
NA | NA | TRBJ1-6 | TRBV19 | CASSTRRQARNSPLHF | TGTGCCAGTAGTACCCGACGACAGGCCAGAAATTCACCCCTCCACTTT
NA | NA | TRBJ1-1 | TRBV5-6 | CASSLGPAAFF | TGTGCCAGCAGTCTTGGGCCCGCCGCTTTCTTT
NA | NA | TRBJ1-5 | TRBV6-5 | CASKVQGNQPQHF | TGTGCCAGCAAGGTCCAGGGCAATCAGCCCCAGCATTTT
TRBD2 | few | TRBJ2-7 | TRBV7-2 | CASSLGDYVYEQYF | TGTGCCAGCAGCTTAGGGGACTATGTCTACGAGCAGTACTTC
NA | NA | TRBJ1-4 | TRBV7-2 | CASSLLRMTSATNEKLFF | TGTGCCAGCAGCTTACTAAGGATGACAAGTGCAACTAATGAAAAACTGTTTTTT
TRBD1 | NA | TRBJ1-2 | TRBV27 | CASRDRGFGSGYTF | TGTGCCAGCAGAGACAGGGGATTCGGTTCCGGCTACACCTTC
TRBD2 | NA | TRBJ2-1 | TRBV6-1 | CASSEAPASGGLDEQFF | TGTGCCAGCAGTGAAGCTCCGGCCAGCGGGGGGTTGGATGAGCAGTTCTTC
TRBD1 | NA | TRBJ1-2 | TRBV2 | CASRGQGIGYTF | TGTGCCAGCAGGGGACAGGGGATTGGCTACACCTTC
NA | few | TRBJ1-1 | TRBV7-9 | CASSLEQGYTEAFF | TGTGCCAGCAGCTTAGAGCAGGGCTACACTGAAGCTTTCTTT
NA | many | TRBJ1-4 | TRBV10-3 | CAISESQGTGGEKLFF | TGTGCCATCAGTGAAAGTCAGGGAACGGGAGGTGAAAAACTGTTTTTT
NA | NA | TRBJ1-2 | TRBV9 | CASSVDRSPTGGYTF | TGTGCCAGCAGCGTAGACAGGAGCCCGACTGGTGGCTACACCTTC